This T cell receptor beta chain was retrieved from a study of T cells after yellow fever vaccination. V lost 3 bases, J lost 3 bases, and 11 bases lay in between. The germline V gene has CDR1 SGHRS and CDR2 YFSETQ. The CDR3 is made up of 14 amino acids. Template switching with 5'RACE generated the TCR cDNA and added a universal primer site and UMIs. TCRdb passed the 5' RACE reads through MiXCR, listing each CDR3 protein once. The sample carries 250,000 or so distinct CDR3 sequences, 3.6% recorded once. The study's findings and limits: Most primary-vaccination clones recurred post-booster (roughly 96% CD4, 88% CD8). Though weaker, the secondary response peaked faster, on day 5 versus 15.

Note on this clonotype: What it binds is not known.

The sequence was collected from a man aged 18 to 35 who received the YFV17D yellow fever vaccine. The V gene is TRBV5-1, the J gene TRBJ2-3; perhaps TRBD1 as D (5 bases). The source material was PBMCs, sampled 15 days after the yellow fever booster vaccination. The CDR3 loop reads CASSSGHPTDTQYF. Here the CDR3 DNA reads TGCGCCAGCAGCTCCGGACACCCAACAGATACGCAGTATTTT.